This T cell receptor beta chain came from a study of blood T cell repertoires in COVID-19. CDR3 length: 18 residues. CDR1 is SNHLY, CDR2 FYNNEI, per germline. The V gene lost 4 bases and the J gene lost 0 bases, with 21 bases spanning the gap. TCRdb's table, derived via immunoSEQ multiplex PCR, lists solely in-frame clones and lacks some. This table has a few hundred thousand clones, around nine tenths appearing once. The J gene is TRBJ1-1, the V gene TRBV2; unclear D gene. This TCR was sampled from a woman aged 70-85 years with active or convalescent COVID-19. The sequenced material came from peripheral blood. The CDR3, as DNA: TGTGCCAGCAGTGCCCAGGAGGCGGCAAGGTATTTGAACACTGAAGCTTTCTTT. This sequence encodes CASSAQEAARYLNTEAFF.